What follows describes a single T cell receptor beta chain. Its antigen is unidentified. Time point: pre-treatment sample, taken before nivolumab and TIL therapy. Most excised metastases sampled were pleural nodules or supraclavicular lymph nodes. Tumor harvest preceded PD-1/PD-L1 blockade, followed by nivolumab treatment. This was the immunoSEQ v3 assay. The protocol was immunoSEQ multiplex PCR, while the TCRdb copy is restricted to in-frame clones and leaves out a portion. Among over 10,000 clones listed, about 70% were seen once. Unmatched junction bases numbered 4, after V lost 0 bases and J lost 2 bases. The CDR3 consists of 16 residues. CDR1 is SGHRS, CDR2 YFSETQ, per germline. The record originates from a study of TIL therapy for anti-PD-1-resistant metastatic lung cancer. Study results and limitations: Many TIL product clones were absent from baseline tumor, suggesting clonal contraction. Compared with baseline intratumoral T cells, expanded TIL cultures were more clonal and less diverse (approximately 6.4% vs 31%). Patients were highly selected, enriched for treatment-naive, never-smoker and oncogene-addicted cases.

The chain uses TRBV5-1 and TRBJ1-3, with 8 positions matching TRBD1. The receptor comes from a woman between 25 and 85 years old with non-small cell lung cancer. The sample consisted of tumor tissue, taken at baseline. For the CDR3, the DNA is TGCGCCAGCAGCTTGGGGCCGACAGGGGCTGGAAACACCATATATTTT. Residues: CASSLGPTGAGNTIYF.